The present T cell receptor beta chain was sequenced within a study of cytomegalovirus exposure and HLA in healthy donors. Study-wide points: Most of the TCR beta V segments (in an earlier analysis) were productive either about 90% or about 30% of the time.

A multiplex PCR was run with 60 Vbeta primers and 13 Jbeta primers. Original processing methods: Around 83 million unique TCR beta chains, some 9.9 million shared, were counted in a later analysis. Clones were read by immunoSEQ multiplex PCR, and TCRdb kept only the in-frame ones, dropping some. That table gives V, J and clone size, and the DNA gave D and trimming. The sample includes some 95,000 clones, under 75% seen only once; the top ten take 0.95% to 1.5%. Germline V lookup: CDR1 WNHNN, CDR2 SYGVQD (reference sequence). Trimming left V 5 bases short and J 0 bases short, with 13 bases between. The CDR3 runs to 16 residues. On this clone itself: Its antigen is unknown.

The chain links TRBV10-1 to TRBJ2-2; no clear D. This receptor was taken from a female donor in good health and CMV-seronegative. The sample consisted of PBMCs. Here the CDR3 DNA reads TGCGCCAGCAGTCCCACGGTGACAACGAACACCGGGGAGCTGTTTTTT. Its translation: CASSPTVTTNTGELFF.